The clone carrying this TCR beta chain has at least ten counts. Its antigen is still unknown. Germline V CDR1 and CDR2: MNHEY, SVGAGI. J gave up 6 bases and V 1 base, and 3 bases lay outside the gene matches. The CDR3 contains 14 residues. This sample is part of a study of T-cell reconstitution after alpha-beta-depleted transplantation in children. Study outcomes and limitations: T-cell counts and diversity at one year following transplant were attributed mainly to newly produced T cells. The study traced high day-60 TCRbeta diversity in some patients to surviving recipient T cells and thymic progenitors. By about two months after transplant, alpha-beta T cells reportedly arose from several hundred graft clones that had expanded.

Preparation of the TCRbeta library used unique molecular identifiers. TCRdb called the PCR reads again in MiXCR, with one record for every CDR3 protein. The table includes 450,000 to 600,000 distinct CDR3 sequences, over 9.5% detected once. This sequence was found in a child younger than 10 with inherited bone marrow failure, due to receive a stem cell transplant. The J gene is TRBJ2-1, the V gene TRBV6-5, with TRBD2 matching 7 bases. This material consisted of PBMCs, taken before TCRalphabeta/CD19-depleted stem cell transplant. The CDR3 sequence is CASSYWGEGNEQFF. In DNA, the CDR3 is TGTGCCAGCAGTTACTGGGGGGAGGGCAATGAGCAGTTCTTC.